These 4 T cell receptor beta chains were sequenced from one sample in a study of T cell responses to AZD1222 COVID-19 vaccine. Sequencing was performed with immunoSEQ multiplex PCR; in TCRdb, only in-frame clones are kept and a portion is missing. The sample includes around 99,000 clones, about 85% of them seen just once. Source: peripheral blood, taken on day 0 of AZD1222 vaccination. These receptors were taken from an adult in good health.

J is TRBJ1-2 and V is TRBV30; D is unresolved. CDR3 size: 14 residues. Trimming removed 4 bases from V and 8 bases from J, with 20 bases in between. Germline CDR1 reads GTSNPN; CDR2 reads SVGIG (reference sequence). The CDR3 is CAWILKTTANGYTF. CDR3 nucleotides: TGTGCCTGGATCCTTAAGACAACTGCAAACGGCTACACCTTC.

The chain recombines TRBV20-1 with TRBJ2-3; D remains ambiguous. V was trimmed by 3 bases and J by 2 bases, leaving 9 bases between them. Germline V lookup: CDR1 DFQATT, CDR2 SNEGSKA (reference sequence). The CDR3 consists of 13 residues. CDR3 amino acids: CSASGATTDTQYF. CDR3 coding DNA: TGCAGTGCTAGTGGTGCTACCACAGATACGCAGTATTTT.

V usage is TRBV7-3 and J usage is TRBJ1-1; D is uncertain. Germline assignment: CDR1 SGHTA and CDR2 FQGTGA. The CDR3 loop spans 14 amino acids. V gave up 1 base and J gave up 1 base, with 7 bases separating them. CDR3 loop: CASSLSQANTEAFF. The CDR3 nucleotides read TGTGCCAGCAGCTTAAGTCAGGCGAACACTGAAGCTTTCTTT. The complete variable domain, with remaining parts taken from reference TRBV7-3 and TRBJ1-1, reads GAGVSQTPSNKVTEKGKYVELRCDPISGHTALYWYRQSLGQGPEFLIYFQGTGAADDSGLPNDRFFAVRPEGSVSTLKIQRTERGDSAVYLCASSLSQANTEAFFGQGTRLTVV.

V gene TRBV30 combines with J gene TRBJ1-6; D is unresolved. Germline loops: CDR1 GTSNPN, CDR2 SVGIG (reference sequence). The CDR3 has 15 amino acids. V was shortened by 0 bases and J by 1 base, with 7 bases between the two germline ends. The CDR3 DNA is TGTGCCTGGAGTGTACGGGAATCCTATAATTCACCCCTCCACTTT. Translating gives CAWSVRESYNSPLHF.